This TCR beta chain derives from a study of cytomegalovirus exposure and HLA in healthy donors. Study summary: In a later analysis, it was reported that the approximately 110 validation repertoires had been produced on the same platform as the roughly 610 repertoires belonging to the first cohort. Study-wide points: One later analysis, an examination of the approximately 120 validation repertoires, found that first-cohort TCR clusters tended to co-occur in them. For cytomegalovirus status, the classifier reportedly gave diagnoses with high specificity and sensitivity. Among TCR beta chains, those listed as cytomegalovirus-associated numbered over 150.

Profiling relied on immunoSEQ multiplex PCR, and the TCRdb table lists in-frame clones only, not all of them. The sample carries about 340,000 clones, 86% recorded once. Trimming took off 5 bases at V and 4 bases at J, with 11 bases between the two ends. In germline, CDR1 is LNHDA, CDR2 SQIVND (reference sequence). This CDR3 has 13 amino acids. As concerns this clone: Its matching antigen is unknown.

Source material: PBMCs. The chain couples TRBV19 to TRBJ1-2, with D possibly matching TRBD1 (5 bases). The clonotype was recovered from a woman between 18 and 29 years old in good health and CMV-seronegative. CDR3 protein: CASSPQAPYGYTF. The CDR3 nucleotides read TGTGCCAGTAGTCCACAGGCCCCCTATGGCTACACCTTC.